The sequence of this TCR beta chain was determined in a study of T cell clonality in common variable immunodeficiency. Study-wide results and limits: Fewer deletions and N-nucleotide insertions were reportedly seen in common variable immunodeficiency TCR beta sequences.

Equal genomic DNA amounts from CVID and control samples were sequenced. The protocol was immunoSEQ multiplex PCR, while the TCRdb copy is restricted to in-frame clones and leaves out a portion. The repertoire consists of 40,000 or so clones, none detected only once. CVID subjects had received replacement immunoglobulin for at least one year. CVID subjects were neither ill nor on immunomodulatory or immunosuppressive medication at sampling. Per germline, CDR1 SQVTM and CDR2 ANQGSEA. V was clipped by 3 bases and J by 5 bases, with 17 bases between them. The CDR3 covers 15 residues. This clone was found many times. What it recognizes is unknown. The CDR3 goes on 3 residues after the read ends, and that part is filled in from the germline J gene.

This sequence was found in a human donor with common variable immunodeficiency. The rearrangement links TRBV29-1 to TRBJ2-1, with D unclear. Input material: peripheral blood mononuclear cells. The CDR3 protein is CSVDPSNLFNNEQFF. CDR3 DNA, as far as it was read: TGCAGCGTTGACCCGAGCAACCTCTTTAACAATGAG.